Listed below are T cell receptor beta chains from one sample, sequenced in a study of T-cell memory formation after mild COVID-19. TCRdb reanalysed the 5' RACE reads using MiXCR and keeps one entry per CDR3 protein. This table holds approximately 240,000 distinct CDR3 sequences, less than 20% found once. The sequencing input was PBMCs or a T cell subset sorted from them (not recorded which). All receptors derive from a man between 18 and 29 years old who had mild COVID-19 (a few samples of this study predate the infection). Cell type and time point are not known. CDR3s include the opening cysteine and the closing phenylalanine or tryptophan. Fields, in order: J gene, CDR3 length, V gene, clone size, D gene, CDR3 protein, CDR3 DNA. The D gene is left open where the match is weak. The size of a clone is reported for some rows only, either as once, few or many, or as a class for expanded clones.

J gene: TRBJ1-2
CDR3 length: 13
V gene: TRBV20-1
clone size: few
D gene: TRBD1
CDR3 protein: CSASPREGAGYTF
CDR3 DNA: TGCAGTGCTTCCCCTAGGGAGGGGGCTGGCTACACCTTC

J gene: TRBJ1-5
CDR3 length: 18
V gene: TRBV4-2
clone size: -
D gene: -
CDR3 protein: CASSQDIFRGDSNQPQHF
CDR3 DNA: TGTGCCAGCAGCCAAGACATCTTTAGGGGGGATAGCAATCAGCCCCAGCATTTT

J gene: TRBJ2-7
CDR3 length: 13
V gene: TRBV5-1
clone size: -
D gene: -
CDR3 protein: CASRHPSFYEQYF
CDR3 DNA: TGCGCCAGCAGACACCCCTCTTTCTACGAGCAGTACTTC

J gene: TRBJ2-5
CDR3 length: 16
V gene: TRBV7-7
clone size: few
D gene: TRBD1
CDR3 protein: CASSLAPTGKGETQYF
CDR3 DNA: TGTGCCAGCAGCTTAGCTCCGACAGGGAAAGGGGAGACCCAGTACTTC

J gene: TRBJ2-6
CDR3 length: 16
V gene: TRBV5-1
clone size: medium-sized
D gene: -
CDR3 protein: CASSLEVVPGANVLTF
CDR3 DNA: TGCGCCAGCAGCTTGGAGGTCGTGCCTGGGGCCAACGTCCTGACTTTC

J gene: TRBJ2-7
CDR3 length: 17
V gene: TRBV6-5
clone size: few
D gene: -
CDR3 protein: CASSLNPGPAESYEQYF
CDR3 DNA: TGTGCCAGCAGTCTAAACCCCGGGCCGGCAGAATCCTACGAGCAGTACTTC

J gene: TRBJ1-2
CDR3 length: 12
V gene: TRBV20-1
clone size: many
D gene: TRBD1
CDR3 protein: CSASTGDYGYTF
CDR3 DNA: TGCAGTGCTAGCACAGGGGACTATGGCTACACCTTC

J gene: TRBJ2-5
CDR3 length: 15
V gene: TRBV28
clone size: few
D gene: TRBD2
CDR3 protein: CASSPNSGNQETQYF
CDR3 DNA: TGTGCCAGCAGCCCAAACAGCGGGAACCAAGAGACCCAGTACTTC

J gene: TRBJ2-5
CDR3 length: 13
V gene: TRBV7-3
clone size: -
D gene: -
CDR3 protein: CASSLTTQETQYF
CDR3 DNA: TGTGCCAGCAGCTTGACAACCCAAGAGACCCAGTACTTC

J gene: TRBJ1-5
CDR3 length: 18
V gene: TRBV7-2
clone size: -
D gene: -
CDR3 protein: CASSLGATASYSNQPQHF
CDR3 DNA: TGTGCCAGCAGCTTAGGAGCGACAGCCTCATATAGCAATCAGCCCCAGCATTTT

J gene: TRBJ2-1
CDR3 length: 13
V gene: TRBV18
clone size: many
D gene: -
CDR3 protein: CASSGTVYNEQFF
CDR3 DNA: TGTGCCAGCTCAGGGACGGTTTACAATGAGCAGTTCTTC

J gene: TRBJ2-3
CDR3 length: 13
V gene: TRBV29-1
clone size: few
D gene: -
CDR3 protein: CSVEKNGPYTQYF
CDR3 DNA: TGCAGCGTTGAAAAAAACGGGCCATATACGCAGTATTTT

J gene: TRBJ1-1
CDR3 length: 15
V gene: TRBV6-2/TRBV6-3
clone size: -
D gene: -
CDR3 protein: CASSRLTGWGTEAFF
CDR3 DNA: TGTGCCAGCAGTCGGCTTACAGGGTGGGGCACTGAAGCTTTCTTT

J gene: TRBJ1-1
CDR3 length: 13
V gene: TRBV6-5
clone size: -
D gene: -
CDR3 protein: CASSYSLGTEAFF
CDR3 DNA: TGTGCCAGCAGTTACTCTTTGGGGACTGAAGCTTTCTTT

J gene: TRBJ2-7
CDR3 length: 16
V gene: TRBV4-2
clone size: many
D gene: -
CDR3 protein: CASSQESWQGTNEQYF
CDR3 DNA: TGTGCCAGCAGCCAAGAGTCTTGGCAGGGTACGAACGAGCAGTACTTC

J gene: TRBJ1-5
CDR3 length: 13
V gene: TRBV7-3
clone size: -
D gene: -
CDR3 protein: CASSLEDGTPQHF
CDR3 DNA: TGTGCCAGCAGCTTAGAGGATGGTACGCCCCAGCATTTT

J gene: TRBJ2-1
CDR3 length: 13
V gene: TRBV3-1
clone size: -
D gene: -
CDR3 protein: CASSSLARNEQFF
CDR3 DNA: TGTGCCAGCAGCTCACTCGCGAGGAATGAGCAGTTCTTC

J gene: TRBJ2-5
CDR3 length: 14
V gene: TRBV6-2/TRBV6-3
clone size: -
D gene: TRBD2
CDR3 protein: CASAGLAGGETQYF
CDR3 DNA: TGTGCCAGCGCGGGACTAGCGGGGGGAGAGACCCAGTACTTC

J gene: TRBJ2-2
CDR3 length: 14
V gene: TRBV5-1
clone size: few
D gene: TRBD1
CDR3 protein: CASVRTGNTGELFF
CDR3 DNA: TGCGCCAGCGTCCGGACAGGGAACACCGGGGAGCTGTTTTTT

J gene: TRBJ1-6
CDR3 length: 14
V gene: TRBV6-5
clone size: -
D gene: TRBD1
CDR3 protein: CASSYGTGDSPLHF
CDR3 DNA: TGTGCCAGCAGTTACGGGACAGGGGATTCACCCCTCCACTTT

J gene: TRBJ1-1
CDR3 length: 15
V gene: TRBV27
clone size: few
D gene: TRBD1
CDR3 protein: CASSPGTGFPTEAFF
CDR3 DNA: TGTGCCAGCAGTCCTGGGACAGGTTTCCCCACTGAAGCTTTCTTT

J gene: TRBJ1-4
CDR3 length: 16
V gene: TRBV4-1
clone size: -
D gene: TRBD1
CDR3 protein: CASREGARATNEKLFF
CDR3 DNA: TGCGCCAGCAGAGAGGGGGCTCGCGCGACTAATGAAAAACTGTTTTTT

J gene: TRBJ2-3
CDR3 length: 13
V gene: TRBV7-9
clone size: -
D gene: -
CDR3 protein: CASSLVARGTQYF
CDR3 DNA: TGTGCCAGCAGCTTAGTGGCGAGGGGGACGCAGTATTTT

J gene: TRBJ2-3
CDR3 length: 14
V gene: TRBV6-2/TRBV6-3
clone size: -
D gene: -
CDR3 protein: CASSPGHSTDTQYF
CDR3 DNA: TGTGCCAGCAGTCCCGGACACAGCACAGATACGCAGTATTTT

J gene: TRBJ1-6
CDR3 length: 14
V gene: TRBV20-1
clone size: few
D gene: -
CDR3 protein: CSASGGTYNSPLHF
CDR3 DNA: TGCAGTGCTAGCGGGGGAACGTATAATTCACCCCTCCACTTT

J gene: TRBJ1-2
CDR3 length: 14
V gene: TRBV10-2
clone size: few
D gene: -
CDR3 protein: CASSDTTWDYGYTF
CDR3 DNA: TGCGCCAGCAGTGACACTACCTGGGACTATGGCTACACCTTC

J gene: TRBJ1-3
CDR3 length: 16
V gene: TRBV5-4
clone size: -
D gene: -
CDR3 protein: CASSFGATNSGNTIYF
CDR3 DNA: TGTGCCAGCAGCTTCGGGGCGACGAACTCTGGAAACACCATATATTTT

J gene: TRBJ2-3
CDR3 length: 15
V gene: TRBV5-1
clone size: few
D gene: -
CDR3 protein: CASSLAGRVTDTQYF
CDR3 DNA: TGCGCCAGCAGCTTGGCCGGCAGGGTCACAGATACGCAGTATTTT

J gene: TRBJ2-5
CDR3 length: 13
V gene: TRBV5-6
clone size: few
D gene: -
CDR3 protein: CASSSIRGETQYF
CDR3 DNA: TGTGCCAGCAGCTCCATCCGGGGGGAGACCCAGTACTTC

J gene: TRBJ1-3
CDR3 length: 14
V gene: TRBV5-1
clone size: few
D gene: -
CDR3 protein: CASSSQGVGNTIYF
CDR3 DNA: TGCGCCAGCAGCTCACAAGGGGTTGGAAACACCATATATTTT

J gene: TRBJ2-5
CDR3 length: 14
V gene: TRBV7-9
clone size: many
D gene: -
CDR3 protein: CASSLAGFRETQYF
CDR3 DNA: TGTGCCAGCAGCTTAGCGGGGTTTCGAGAGACCCAGTACTTC

J gene: TRBJ2-7
CDR3 length: 13
V gene: TRBV12-3/TRBV12-4
clone size: -
D gene: -
CDR3 protein: CASSSLATSEQYF
CDR3 DNA: TGTGCCAGCAGTTCACTAGCAACCAGCGAGCAGTACTTC

J gene: TRBJ1-5
CDR3 length: 13
V gene: TRBV15
clone size: -
D gene: -
CDR3 protein: CATSRGHRQPQHF
CDR3 DNA: TGTGCCACCAGCAGAGGACATCGTCAGCCCCAGCATTTT

J gene: TRBJ2-5
CDR3 length: 16
V gene: TRBV4-1
clone size: many
D gene: TRBD2
CDR3 protein: CASSLRTSGGQETQYF
CDR3 DNA: TGCGCCAGCAGCCTGAGGACTAGCGGGGGTCAAGAGACCCAGTACTTC

J gene: TRBJ2-3
CDR3 length: 14
V gene: TRBV5-1
clone size: many
D gene: -
CDR3 protein: CASSSGGSTDTQYF
CDR3 DNA: TGCGCCAGCAGCTCAGGGGGGTCGACAGATACGCAGTATTTT

J gene: TRBJ1-5
CDR3 length: 12
V gene: TRBV6-2/TRBV6-3
clone size: few
D gene: -
CDR3 protein: CASSWGSQPQHF
CDR3 DNA: TGTGCCAGCAGTTGGGGTTCTCAGCCCCAGCATTTT

J gene: TRBJ2-7
CDR3 length: 15
V gene: TRBV7-2
clone size: -
D gene: TRBD1
CDR3 protein: CASSAFWDRVYEQYF
CDR3 DNA: TGTGCCAGCAGCGCATTTTGGGACAGGGTCTACGAGCAGTACTTC

J gene: TRBJ1-6
CDR3 length: 13
V gene: TRBV5-1
clone size: few
D gene: -
CDR3 protein: CASSLALGSPLHF
CDR3 DNA: TGCGCCAGCAGCTTGGCGCTCGGTTCACCCCTCCACTTT

J gene: TRBJ2-1
CDR3 length: 16
V gene: TRBV12-3/TRBV12-4
clone size: few
D gene: -
CDR3 protein: CASSSSDGSSYNEQFF
CDR3 DNA: TGTGCCAGCAGTTCCTCTGACGGGAGCTCCTACAATGAGCAGTTCTTC

J gene: TRBJ2-7
CDR3 length: 15
V gene: TRBV9
clone size: few
D gene: TRBD1
CDR3 protein: CASSVLPGQGVEQYF
CDR3 DNA: TGTGCCAGCAGCGTACTCCCGGGACAGGGGGTCGAGCAGTACTTC

J gene: TRBJ1-2
CDR3 length: 16
V gene: TRBV4-1
clone size: many
D gene: TRBD1
CDR3 protein: CASSQTGQGSKLGYTF
CDR3 DNA: TGCGCCAGCAGCCAAACCGGACAGGGGAGTAAATTAGGCTACACCTTC

J gene: TRBJ1-1
CDR3 length: 13
V gene: TRBV27
clone size: -
D gene: TRBD1
CDR3 protein: CASRGQGYTEAFF
CDR3 DNA: TGTGCCAGCAGGGGACAGGGTTACACTGAAGCTTTCTTT

J gene: TRBJ2-5
CDR3 length: 14
V gene: TRBV18
clone size: -
D gene: TRBD1
CDR3 protein: CASSPRGQQETQYF
CDR3 DNA: TGTGCCAGCTCACCACGGGGACAGCAAGAGACCCAGTACTTC

J gene: TRBJ1-1
CDR3 length: 14
V gene: TRBV20-1
clone size: -
D gene: -
CDR3 protein: CSARDLTGAPEAFF
CDR3 DNA: TGCAGTGCTAGAGATCTTACGGGGGCCCCTGAAGCTTTCTTT

J gene: TRBJ1-3
CDR3 length: 14
V gene: TRBV12-3/TRBV12-4
clone size: once
D gene: -
CDR3 protein: CASRPAAGGNTIYF
CDR3 DNA: TGTGCCAGCAGGCCTGCCGCGGGTGGAAACACCATATATTTT

J gene: TRBJ2-5
CDR3 length: 16
V gene: TRBV6-1
clone size: -
D gene: TRBD2
CDR3 protein: CASRGLAGLTRRTQYF
CDR3 DNA: TGTGCCAGCAGAGGCCTAGCGGGGTTAACGCGGAGAACCCAGTACTTC

J gene: TRBJ1-1
CDR3 length: 14
V gene: TRBV29-1
clone size: few
D gene: -
CDR3 protein: CSVVGDMMNTEAFF
CDR3 DNA: TGCAGCGTCGTTGGGGACATGATGAACACTGAAGCTTTCTTT

J gene: TRBJ2-5
CDR3 length: 17
V gene: TRBV27
clone size: -
D gene: -
CDR3 protein: CASSFHEPTGNQETQYF
CDR3 DNA: TGTGCCAGCAGTTTCCACGAACCGACAGGCAACCAAGAGACCCAGTACTTC